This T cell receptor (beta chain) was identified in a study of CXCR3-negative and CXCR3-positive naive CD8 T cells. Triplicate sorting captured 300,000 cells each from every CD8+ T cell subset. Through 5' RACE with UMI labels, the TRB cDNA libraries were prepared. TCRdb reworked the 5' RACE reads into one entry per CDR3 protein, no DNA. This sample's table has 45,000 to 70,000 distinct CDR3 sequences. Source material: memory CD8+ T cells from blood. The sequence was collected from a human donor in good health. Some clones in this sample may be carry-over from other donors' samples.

The CDR3 loop reads CSARGLAGLYEQYF. J is TRBJ2-7 and V is TRBV20-1; TCRdb proposes TRBD2, but this gene call is untestable without DNA. The CDR3 contains 14 residues. CDR1 is DFQATT, CDR2 SNEGSKA, per germline (reference sequence).